The TCR beta chain under discussion was sequenced for a study listed by TCRdb under 2016. Background on the whole study: The study investigated the origins of HIV persistence in individuals who naturally controlled HIV infection.

The library was generated by 5' RACE. These reads were obtained on an Illumina HiSeq 2000. Using fastp at Q25 and MiXCR, TCRdb reprocessed the public reads and kept productive beta chains. Every CDR3 protein is listed once, alongside the most common genes and DNA of its rows. This sample gives about 1,300 distinct CDR3 sequences in total; 7.2% of them show up just once. The ten biggest clones cover about an eighth of the sample. This clonotype is considered large (0.1 to 1%). Its antigen is still unknown. No clone much larger than this one lies a single base away; base qualities are absent. V gives up 0 bases and J gives up 1 base, and the segment between their germline ends measures 9 bases. The CDR3 covers 15 residues, taking in both the cysteine and the phenylalanine. Kept here is only the CDR3 DNA, which spans 45 bases and is read in frame from base 1. CDR1 and CDR2, per the germline V gene, are MNHEY and SVGAGI.

The chain joins TRBV6-5 to TRBJ1-1; the D gene cannot be named for sure. The sample was central memory T cells from blood PBMCs. What this sample's cell subset or site label stands for: central memory CD4+ T cells. The sequence was collected from a male donor with HIV. The CDR3 protein is CASSYSRPGNTEAFF. The bases read TGTGCCAGCAGTTACTCGAGACCGGGGAACACTGAAGCTTTCTTT.